Reported below is one T cell receptor (beta chain). What it binds is unknown. This sample is drawn from a study of lymphopenia after photon versus proton radiotherapy. Study observations and caveats: Post-nadir diversity loss with photons came from oligoclonal expansion, particularly CD8+ Temra cells. Proton therapy kept repertoires fairly stable, unlike photons, which gained effector/memory cells.

Using immunoSEQ multiplex PCR, the repertoire was profiled, and TCRdb retains in-frame clones only, with some absent. This sample has over 50,000 clones, with roughly 86% found just once. V dropped 5 bases and J dropped 3; count of bases not matched to a gene: 5. Germline V CDR1 and CDR2: SGHTA, FQGNSA. The CDR3 spans 14 residues. The specimen was peripheral blood, collected from a patient treated with photon-based radiotherapy. This TCR was sampled from a man between 40 and 49 years old with gastric cancer. The rearrangement joins TRBV7-2 to TRBJ2-5, with 8 bases lining up with TRBD1. Here the CDR3 reads CASSLRGQEETQYF. CDR3 nucleotides: TGTGCCAGCAGCCTCAGGGGGCAGGAAGAGACCCAGTACTTC.